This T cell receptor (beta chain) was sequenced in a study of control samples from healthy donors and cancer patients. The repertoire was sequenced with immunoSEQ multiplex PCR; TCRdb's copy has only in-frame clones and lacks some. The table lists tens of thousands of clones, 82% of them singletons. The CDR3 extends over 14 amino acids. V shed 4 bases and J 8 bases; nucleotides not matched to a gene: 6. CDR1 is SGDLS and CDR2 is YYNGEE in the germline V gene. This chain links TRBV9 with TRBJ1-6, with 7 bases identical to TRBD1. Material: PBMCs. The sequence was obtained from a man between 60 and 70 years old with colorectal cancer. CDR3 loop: CASSTRDSYSPLHF. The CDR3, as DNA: TGTGCCAGCAGCACTCGGGACAGCTATTCACCCCTCCACTTT.